This entry lists 20 T cell receptor beta chains sequenced from one sample in a study of tumor-infiltrating lymphocytes in primary liver carcinoma. Taking about 17-33 mg of unsorted bulk tissue, the authors co-extracted RNA and DNA. Using a constant-region primer together with ProtoScript II reverse transcriptase, TCR beta cDNA was made from about 500 ng of total RNA. Modified slightly, ARM-PCR produced TCR beta libraries over three nested multiplex PCR rounds. Amplification in the first two PCR rounds was performed using TRBV1-TRBV30 forward primers and a C-beta reverse primer for around 10 cycles each. MiXCR, applied by TCRdb to the multiplex PCR reads, yields one record per CDR3 protein. The sample yields more than 95,000 distinct CDR3 sequences, 60% to 80% seen once. Sequencing was carried out using liver tumor tissue from sampling region 3. Stated subset: tumor region T3, left-lateral pole. The receptors here all came from a woman aged 60-70 years with primary liver carcinoma and hepatitis B virus infection.

V usage is TRBV11-3 and J usage is TRBJ2-1; no reliable D call. V lost 3 bases to trimming and J lost 3 bases, with 6 bases between them. CDR1 and CDR2 from the germline V gene are SGHNT and YENEEA. The CDR3 sequence is 13 residues long. CDR3 loop: CASSFRDYNEQFF. CDR3 DNA sequence: TGTGCCAGCAGCTTTCGAGACTACAATGAGCAGTTCTTC.

As concerns this clonotype: The junction shows a germline mismatch at one end, possibly a read error. The chain carries TRBV28 and TRBJ2-7; the D gene is possibly TRBD1 (7 bases). In germline, CDR1 is MDHEN, CDR2 SYDVKM. CDR3 length: 14 amino acids. The CDR3 sequence is CASGSQGNGYKQYF. The CDR3 coding sequence is TGTGCTAGCGGTTCACAGGGGAATGGCTACAAGCAGTACTTC.

Note on this clonotype: A much larger clone is a single base away; this may be a read error. The chain combines TRBV12-5 with TRBJ2-6; perhaps TRBD2 as D (6 bases). The V gene's germline CDR1 is LGHNT and CDR2 FRNRAP. The ends were cut back, 8 bases at V and 1 base at J, with 15 bases in the middle. This CDR3 is 16 amino acids long. The CDR3 is CASSSWRGSGANVLTF. DNA of the CDR3: TGTGCTAGTAGTTCCTGGAGGGGTTCTGGGGCCAACGTCCTGACTTTC.

This clonotype was seen a few times. A read error may be the cause here, since a much bigger clone is one base away. This rearrangement joins TRBV12-3 or TRBV12-4 to TRBJ1-2; TRBD1 matches at 8 bases. The CDR3 is made up of 17 amino acids. The CDR3 protein is CASSPQQGALPNYGYAF. CDR3 DNA sequence: TGTGCCAGCAGCCCGCAGCAGGGGGCCCTTCCTAACTATGGCTACGCCTTC.

To note about this clonotype: The junction differs from germline at one of its ends, possibly a read error. This chain uses TRBV29-1 with TRBJ1-3; 7 bases are shared with TRBD1. Germline V gene sequence: CDR1 SQVTM, CDR2 ANQGSEA. The CDR3 sequence is 13 residues long. CDR3 nucleotide sequence: TGCAGCGTCGCGAAAGGGGGCGGAAATACCATATATTTT. It encodes CSVAKGGGNTIYF.

V gene TRBV11-1 combines with J gene TRBJ2-2; TRBD2 is a possible D gene (5 bases). The CDR3 consists of 14 residues. Germline CDR1 is SGHAT and CDR2 is FQDESV (reference sequence). Trimming took 1 base from V and 17 from J, leaving 20 bases between them. The CDR3 DNA sequence: TGTGCCAGCAGCTTAGGAGGGCTAGCCGGGGAGCCATTTTTT. Its translation: CASSLGGLAGEPFF.

In the case of this clonotype: A clone one base away is much larger, so this may be a read error. The chain combines TRBV12-3 or TRBV12-4 with TRBJ2-1; D not resolved. CDR3 length: 12 residues. CDR3 loop: CVSSRRPNEQFF. CDR3 sequence (DNA): TGTGTCAGCAGCCGGAGACCAAATGAGCAGTTCTTC.

As for this clonotype: A much larger clone sits a single nucleotide away, making a read error possible. The CDR3 is CASSQAHQVDNPPLHF. The CDR3 nucleotides read TGCGCCAGCAGCCAAGCACACCAGGTGGACAATCCACCCCTCCACTTT. This rearrangement joins TRBV4-1 to TRBJ1-6; perhaps TRBD1 as D (5 bases). Germline CDR1 and CDR2: MGHRA and YSYEKL. V lost 1 base to trimming and J lost 11 bases, with 18 bases between them. This CDR3 spans 16 amino acids.

Notes on this clonotype: A much larger clone differs by one base, so this may be a read error. The chain joins TRBV5-1 to TRBJ2-5, with D perhaps being TRBD1 or TRBD2 (5 bases each). Germline CDR1 is SGHRS and CDR2 is YFSETQ. The CDR3 has 15 amino acids. V dropped 1 base and J dropped 1 base, with 11 bases sitting between them. CDR3 amino acids: CASSLRAGAQETQYF. The CDR3 DNA follows: TGCGCCAGCAGCTTGCGGGCCGGGGCCCAAGAGACCCAGTACTTC.

Only a few counts were recorded for this clonotype. Its ends do not fully match the called genes, so a read error is possible. This chain joins TRBV11-2 and TRBJ1-2; D remains ambiguous. CDR1 and CDR2 (germline): SGHAT, FQNNGV. The CDR3 has 13 amino acids. Here the CDR3 DNA reads TGTGCCGGCAGCCCAGGACTAAACTGTGGCTACACCTTC. Protein: CAGSPGLNCGYTF.

Regarding this clonotype: A much larger clone differs by one base, so this may be a read error. This chain uses TRBV6-1 with TRBJ2-3, with a tentative D call TRBD2 (7 bases). This CDR3 has 16 amino acids. CDR1 is MNHNS and CDR2 is SASEGT in the germline V gene. The CDR3 DNA follows: TGTGCCAGCAGTGAAGCGGTCGCGGGAGAGACAGGTACGCAGTATTTT. Protein: CASSEAVAGETGTQYF.

Regarding this clonotype: Because it lacks the conserved phenylalanine or tryptophan at the end, this CDR3 is likely a read error. This sequence joins TRBV15 and TRBJ2-6; D tentatively fits TRBD1 or TRBD2 (5 bases each). The germline gives CDR1 LNHNV, CDR2 YYDKDF (reference sequence). The CDR3 is 20 amino acids. Trimming removed 0 bases from V and 1 base from J, with 19 bases in between. CDR3 in amino acids: CATSRDFGAGSRSGANVLTL. In nucleotides, the CDR3 is TGTGCCACCAGCAGAGATTTCGGGGCAGGCAGTAGGTCTGGGGCCAACGTCCTGACTCTC.

The V call is TRBV20-1, the J call TRBJ2-2; TRBD1 matches 8 bases. The ends lost 2 bases at V and 7 bases at J; junction bases unmatched: 9. Germline CDR1 reads DFQATT; CDR2 reads SNEGSKA (reference sequence). The CDR3 length is 15 residues. DNA of the CDR3: TGCAGTGCTAGAAGTCAGGGGGCCGGGATCGGGGAGCTGTTTTTT. This encodes CSARSQGAGIGELFF.

The chain has TRBV28 and TRBJ2-3; 9 bases match TRBD2. Germline V gene lookup returns CDR1 MDHEN and CDR2 SYDVKM. Trimming took 7 bases from V and 2 from J; bases not matched to a gene: 10. The CDR3 extends over 16 amino acids. The CDR3: CASKASGATYTDTQYF. The CDR3 DNA reads TGTGCCAGCAAAGCTAGCGGGGCTACCTACACAGATACGCAGTATTTT.

This sequence joins TRBV29-1 and TRBJ1-3, with 9 bases identical to TRBD1. Per the germline V gene, CDR1 is SQVTM and CDR2 is ANQGSEA. The V gene end was trimmed by 7 bases and the J gene end by 9 bases; junction bases not matched to a gene: 16. The CDR3 loop spans 15 amino acids. The CDR3 spells CSAQGASISLSTIYF. The DNA of the CDR3 is TGCAGCGCACAGGGGGCTTCGATTTCGTTGAGCACCATATATTTT.

Comment on this clonotype: Since a much larger clone is just one base distant, this may be a read error. The conserved closing phenylalanine or tryptophan is absent in this CDR3, likely reflecting a read error. The rearrangement uses TRBV29-1 and TRBJ2-7; possible D gene TRBD2, 7 bases. Germline V gene data show CDR1 as SQVTM and CDR2 as ANQGSEA. The CDR3 consists of 12 residues. V gave up 3 bases and J gave up 5 bases, with 11 bases separating them. The CDR3 reads CSVERGPHEQYL. CDR3 DNA: TGCAGCGTTGAGCGGGGGCCCCACGAGCAGTACTTA.

With regard to this clonotype: Possible read error: a much larger clone is one base away. This chain links TRBV30 with TRBJ2-5, with a possible D match to TRBD1 (5 bases). V was cut by 3 bases and J by 6 bases, with 14 bases left in between. Germline V lookup: CDR1 GTSNPN, CDR2 SVGIG (reference sequence). The CDR3 runs 13 residues. CDR3 protein: CAWRRQSKKTQYF. DNA for the CDR3: TGTGCCTGGAGGAGACAGTCAAAGAAGACCCAGTACTTC.

Concerning this clonotype itself: One end of the junction fails to match germline, which may point to a read error. This chain uses TRBV5-1 with TRBJ1-2; 8 bases are shared with TRBD1. The germline gives CDR1 SGHRS, CDR2 YFSETQ. The CDR3 runs 18 residues. The CDR3 bases are TGCGCCAGCAGCTCGGGGTACGGACAGGGCCCTTTTCGTGATGGCTGCACCTTC. Protein product: CASSSGYGQGPFRDGCTF. The entire variable domain, with the rest obtained from reference TRBV5-1 and TRBJ1-2, is as follows: KAGVTQTPRYLIKTRGQQVTLSCSPISGHRSVSWYQQTPGQGLQFLFEYFSETQRNKGNFPGRFSGRQFSNSRSEMNVSTLELGDSALYLCASSSGYGQGPFRDGCTFGSGTRLTVV.

Remarks on this clonotype: This may be a read error: a much more frequent sequence differs by one nucleotide. The chain joins TRBV4-1 to TRBJ2-5, with 8 positions matching TRBD2. Losses at the gene ends were 3 bases for V and 5 bases for J; bases not matched to a gene: 11. There are 16 residues in the CDR3. Germline V gives CDR1 MGHRA, CDR2 YSYEKL. As DNA, the CDR3 is TGCGCCAGCAGCCACACACTCGGGGGGGTGCAGGAGACCCAGTACTTC. As protein: CASSHTLGGVQETQYF.

Comment on this clonotype: The junction shows a germline mismatch at one end, possibly a read error. CDR3 coding DNA: TGTGCCAGCAGACTACAGGGGGCGAACACCGGGGAGCTGCTTTTT. Translation gives CASRLQGANTGELLF. The chain links TRBV28 to TRBJ2-2; the match to TRBD1 covers 9 bases. CDR1 MDHEN and CDR2 SYDVKM come from the germline V gene. The length of the CDR3 is 15 residues.